This T cell receptor beta chain was identified in a study of cytomegalovirus exposure and HLA in healthy donors. Germline assignment: CDR1 LGHNA and CDR2 YNFKEQ. V gave up 0 bases and J gave up 5 bases; unmatched junction bases: 8. The CDR3 totals 18 residues. This clone was detected a few times. PCR involved 60 Vbeta and 13 Jbeta primers. Method: immunoSEQ multiplex PCR; TCRdb's copy keeps in-frame clones and lacks some. The sample records some 120,000 clones, roughly two thirds being singletons. V is TRBV4-2 and J is TRBJ2-2; 11 bases are shared with TRBD2. The material sequenced was PBMCs. This receptor was taken from a man younger than 45 in good health and CMV-seropositive. The CDR3: CASSQDLISGRVTGELFF. CDR3 DNA sequence: TGTGCCAGCAGCCAAGATCTGATTAGCGGGAGGGTTACCGGGGAGCTGTTTTTT.